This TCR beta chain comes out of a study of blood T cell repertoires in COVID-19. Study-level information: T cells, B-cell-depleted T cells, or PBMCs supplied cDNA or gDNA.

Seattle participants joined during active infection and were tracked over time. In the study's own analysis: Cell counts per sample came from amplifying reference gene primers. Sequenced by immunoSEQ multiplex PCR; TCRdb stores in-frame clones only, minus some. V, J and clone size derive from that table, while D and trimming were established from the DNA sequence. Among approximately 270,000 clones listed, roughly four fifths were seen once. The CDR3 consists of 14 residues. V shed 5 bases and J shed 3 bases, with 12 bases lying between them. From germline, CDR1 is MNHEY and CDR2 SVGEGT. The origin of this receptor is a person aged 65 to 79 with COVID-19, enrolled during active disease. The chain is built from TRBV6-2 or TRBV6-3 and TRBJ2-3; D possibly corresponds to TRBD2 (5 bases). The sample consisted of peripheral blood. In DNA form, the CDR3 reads TGTGCCAGCAGTATATCGGGGTGGACAGATACGCAGTATTTT. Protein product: CASSISGWTDTQYF.